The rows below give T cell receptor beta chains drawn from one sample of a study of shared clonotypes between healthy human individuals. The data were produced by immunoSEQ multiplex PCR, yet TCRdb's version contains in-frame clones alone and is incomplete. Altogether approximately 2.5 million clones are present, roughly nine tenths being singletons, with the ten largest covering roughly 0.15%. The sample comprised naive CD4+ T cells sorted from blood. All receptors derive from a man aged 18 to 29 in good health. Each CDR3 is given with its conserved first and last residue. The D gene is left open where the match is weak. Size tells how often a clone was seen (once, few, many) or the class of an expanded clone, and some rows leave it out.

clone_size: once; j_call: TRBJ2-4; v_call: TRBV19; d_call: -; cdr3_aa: CASSPRTRSKNIQYF; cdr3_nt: TGTGCCAGTAGTCCTCGGACACGTTCCAAAAACATTCAGTACTTC
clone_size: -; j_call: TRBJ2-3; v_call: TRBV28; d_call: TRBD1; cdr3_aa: CASSLGGQVGGTDTQYF; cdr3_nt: TGTGCCAGCAGTTTGGGGGGACAGGTTGGGGGCACAGATACGCAGTATTTT
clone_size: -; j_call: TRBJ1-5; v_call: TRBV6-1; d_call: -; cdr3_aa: CASRGQGNQPQHF; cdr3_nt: TGTGCCAGCAGGGGGCAGGGCAATCAGCCCCAGCATTTT
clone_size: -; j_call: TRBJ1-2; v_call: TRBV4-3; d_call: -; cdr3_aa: CASSQDWGQGYGYTF; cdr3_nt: TGCGCCAGCAGCCAAGATTGGGGGCAGGGTTATGGCTACACCTTC
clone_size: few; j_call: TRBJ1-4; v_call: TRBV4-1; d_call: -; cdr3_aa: CASSQDDRLEKLFF; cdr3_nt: TGCGCCAGCAGCCAAGATGACCGTCTAGAAAAACTGTTTTTT
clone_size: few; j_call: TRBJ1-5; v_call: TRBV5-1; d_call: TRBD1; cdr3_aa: CASSRTGDNQPQHF; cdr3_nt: TGCGCCAGCAGCCGGACAGGGGACAATCAGCCCCAGCATTTT
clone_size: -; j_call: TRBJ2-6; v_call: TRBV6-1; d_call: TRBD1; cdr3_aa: CASDRGGAGANVLTF; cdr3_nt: TGTGCCAGCGACAGGGGGGGCGCTGGGGCCAACGTCCTGACTTTC
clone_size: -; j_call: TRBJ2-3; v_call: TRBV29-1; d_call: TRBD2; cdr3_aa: CSVDWKRGGPDTQYF; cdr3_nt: TGCAGCGTTGATTGGAAGCGGGGGGGCCCCGATACGCAGTATTTT
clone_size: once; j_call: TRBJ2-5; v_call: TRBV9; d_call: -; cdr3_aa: CASSEQGEETQYF; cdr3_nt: TGTGCCAGCAGCGAACAGGGAGAAGAGACCCAGTACTTC
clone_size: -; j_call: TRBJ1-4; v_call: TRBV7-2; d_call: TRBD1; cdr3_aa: CASSSRRTGSNEKLFF; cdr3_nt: TGTGCCAGCAGCTCACGCCGGACAGGGTCAAATGAAAAACTGTTTTTT
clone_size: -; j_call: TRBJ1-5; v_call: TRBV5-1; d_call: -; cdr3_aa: CASSLASGTQPQHF; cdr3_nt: TGCGCCAGCAGCTTGGCCTCAGGTACTCAGCCCCAGCATTTT
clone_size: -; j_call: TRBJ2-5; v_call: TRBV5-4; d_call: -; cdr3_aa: CASSYRDIQETQYF; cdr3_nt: TGTGCCAGCAGCTACCGGGACATCCAAGAGACCCAGTACTTC
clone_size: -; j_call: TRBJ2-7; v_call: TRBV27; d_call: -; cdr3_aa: CASSSLLRYEQYF; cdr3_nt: TGTGCCAGCAGCTCCCTCCTCCGATACGAGCAGTACTTC
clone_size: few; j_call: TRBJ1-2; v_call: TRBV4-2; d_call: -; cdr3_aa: CASSPQSGGYTF; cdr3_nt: TGTGCCAGCAGCCCTCAGTCGGGGGGCTACACCTTC